A single sample is the source of the 25 T cell receptor beta chains below, sequenced in a study of blood T cells in healthy people across ages. The second PCR ran about 7 to 12 cycles with a sample-barcoded 5' primer and J-beta primers. TCRdb used MiXCR to reprocess the 5' RACE reads, holding one entry per CDR3 protein. The data show hundreds of thousands of distinct CDR3 sequences, approximately 30% seen once. Sequencing was performed on blood. Receptor source: an elderly woman in good health.

In this sample, this clonotype turned up many times. The chain recombines TRBV7-2 with TRBJ2-5; 7 bases match TRBD1. The germline V gene encodes CDR1 SGHTA and CDR2 FQGNSA. The CDR3 totals 16 residues. Germline trimming cut 2 bases from V and 4 bases from J; bases unmatched to any gene: 10. CDR3 sequence (DNA): TGTGCCAGCAGCTTAATTCCAGGGGGAGAAAGAGAGACCCAGTACTTC. Translation: CASSLIPGGERETQYF.

In this sample, this clonotype turned up a few times. The chain joins TRBV27 to TRBJ1-5; no clear D. This CDR3 is 14 amino acids long. V lost 3 bases and J lost 4, with 10 bases in between. Germline CDR1 and CDR2: MNHEY and SMNVEV (reference sequence). Here the CDR3 DNA reads TGTGCCAGCAGTTTTATTACCACGAATCAGCCCCAGCATTTT. Residues: CASSFITTNQPQHF.

Ten or more counts support this clonotype. This sequence joins TRBV29-1 and TRBJ2-7, with D maybe TRBD1 (5 bases). Looked up from germline, CDR1 is SQVTM and CDR2 is ANQGSEA. V shed 4 bases and J shed 3 bases, with 16 bases lying between them. The CDR3 runs 14 residues. CDR3 coding DNA: TGCAGCGTTGGCCGGGTCCAGGGTAGCTACGAGCAGTACTTC. As protein: CSVGRVQGSYEQYF.

The V and J genes are TRBV5-5 and TRBJ1-2, with TRBD1 matching 7 bases. There are 13 residues in the CDR3. CDR1 is SGHKS, CDR2 YYEKEE, per germline (reference sequence). The junction had 9 bases not matched to a gene; V was cut back by 5 bases and J by 8 bases. The CDR3 coding sequence is TGTGCCAGCAGACTACAGGGGAGAGGAGGCTACACCTTC. It specifies CASRLQGRGGYTF. The whole variable domain, remainder taken from reference TRBV5-5 and TRBJ1-2, is DAGVTQSPTHLIKTRGQQVTLRCSPISGHKSVSWYQQVLGQGPQFIFQYYEKEERGRGNFPDRFSARQFPNYSSELNVNALLLGDSALYLCASRLQGRGGYTFGSGTRLTVV.

This clonotype was counted between two and nine times. The CDR3 coding sequence is TGCGCCAGCAGCTCGGCAGCGGGGGGGCTTGTCGGCGAGCAGTTCTTC. Its translation is CASSSAAGGLVGEQFF. This sequence joins TRBV5-1 and TRBJ2-1, with 10 bases identical to TRBD2. The CDR3 is 16 residues long. Germline assignment: CDR1 SGHRS and CDR2 YFSETQ. With 3 bases clipped from V and 10 bases from J, the junction kept 13 bases outside the gene matches.

As concerns this clonotype: Since a much larger clone is just one base distant, this may be a read error. This chain's CDR3 is CASTLTAGSGETQYF. CDR3 DNA: TGTGCCAGCACCTTGACGGCGGGGTCGGGGGAGACCCAGTACTTC. This rearrangement joins TRBV9 to TRBJ2-5, with a tentative D call TRBD2 (6 bases). The CDR3 spans 15 residues. The V and J ends lost 6 bases and 5 bases respectively, with 20 bases between them. CDR1 and CDR2 (germline): SGDLS, YYNGEE.

This clonotype was seen only a few times. V is TRBV2 and J is TRBJ1-5, with D uncertain. Germline values: CDR1 SNHLY, CDR2 FYNNEI. The CDR3 has 14 amino acids. Trimming took off 6 bases at V and 4 bases at J, with 13 bases between the two ends. The CDR3 protein is CASRLGMGNQPQHF. CDR3 DNA sequence: TGTGCCAGCAGGCTGGGGATGGGGAATCAGCCCCAGCATTTT.

The CDR3 bases are TGTGCCACCGGATTACGTGACCTGAGCACAGATACGCAGTATTTT. Translation: CATGLRDLSTDTQYF. The rearrangement uses TRBV12-3 or TRBV12-4 and TRBJ2-3; D is uncertain. With 10 bases removed from V and 0 bases from J, the gap between germline ends came to 17 bases. The CDR3 is 15 amino acids.

The chain employs TRBV29-1 and TRBJ1-4; D gene unclear. In germline, CDR1 is SQVTM, CDR2 ANQGSEA. V dropped 0 bases and J dropped 7 bases, with 12 bases sitting between them. CDR3 length: 14 amino acids. The CDR3: CSVEEAGNGEKLFF. The CDR3 nucleotides read TGCAGCGTTGAAGAGGCGGGGAATGGTGAAAAACTGTTTTTT.

The chain recombines TRBV10-3 with TRBJ2-1; possibly TRBD1 or TRBD2 for D (5 bases each). The CDR3 consists of 15 residues. V was trimmed by 10 bases and J by 5 bases, leaving 21 bases between them. Germline loops: CDR1 ENHRY, CDR2 SYGVKD. The CDR3 loop reads CATRAWGTRDNEQFF. In nucleotides, the CDR3 is TGTGCCACCAGAGCCTGGGGGACCCGAGACAATGAGCAGTTCTTC.

This clonotype was counted many times. In DNA form, the CDR3 reads TGTGCCAGCGGCCCAGGGGGCTGGCAGCCCCAGCATTTT. Protein: CASGPGGWQPQHF. The chain joins TRBV6-1 to TRBJ1-5, with 8 positions matching TRBD1. Trimming at V came to 8 bases and at J to 7 bases, leaving 7 bases not matched to a gene. CDR3 length: 13 residues. The germline CDR1 and CDR2 sequences are MNHNS and SASEGT.

On this clonotype: Germline is not matched at one junction end, which may reflect a read error. This chain uses TRBV5-1 with TRBJ1-1, with D perhaps matching TRBD1 (5 bases). This CDR3 region has 13 residues. Per the germline V gene, CDR1 is SGHRS and CDR2 is YFSETQ. Here the CDR3 DNA reads TGTGCCAGCAGCTTAGCGGGGACCACTGAAGCTTTCTTT. Protein sequence: CASSLAGTTEAFF. Looking up the rest from reference TRBV5-1 and TRBJ1-1 gives the full variable domain: KAGVTQTPRYLIKTRGQQVTLSCSPISGHRSVSWYQQTPGQGLQFLFEYFSETQRNKGNFPGRFSGRQFSNSRSEMNVSTLELGDSALYLCASSLAGTTEAFFGQGTRLTVV.

This chain joins TRBV27 and TRBJ1-5; a possible D gene is TRBD1 (5 bases). The CDR3 totals 15 residues. V dropped 2 bases and J dropped 4 bases, with 12 bases sitting between them. The germline V gene encodes CDR1 MNHEY and CDR2 SMNVEV (reference sequence). The CDR3 DNA follows: TGTGCCAGCAGTTTAGGGGGTGGGAATAATCAGCCCCAGCATTTT. This translates into CASSLGGGNNQPQHF.

This clonotype has a count of ten or more. The rearrangement uses TRBV20-1 and TRBJ2-3, with a tentative D call TRBD1 (6 bases). Germline V gene data show CDR1 as DFQATT and CDR2 as SNEGSKA (reference sequence). Trimming took off 0 bases at V and 2 bases at J, with 9 bases between the two ends. CDR3 length equals 14 residues. CDR3 bases: TGCAGTGCTAGAGATCCAGGGGCCACAGATACGCAGTATTTT. It yields the protein CSARDPGATDTQYF.

The V call is TRBV18, the J call TRBJ1-2; maybe TRBD1 (6 bases). Trimming pared 3 bases from V and 4 bases from J, leaving 15 bases between. This CDR3 is built from 15 residues. The germline gives CDR1 KGHSH, CDR2 LQKENI. CDR3 in amino acids: CASSPGRGLSYGYTF. The CDR3 DNA follows: TGTGCCAGCTCACCCGGACGGGGGCTTTCCTATGGCTACACCTTC.

Worth noting for this clonotype: This may be a read error: a much more frequent sequence differs by one nucleotide. The V call is TRBV6-1, the J call TRBJ2-5, with TRBD1 identical over 8 bases. The CDR3 contains 15 residues. The germline V gene has CDR1 MNHNS and CDR2 SASEGT. CDR3 residues: CASGAQGESQEAQYF. DNA of the CDR3: TGTGCCAGCGGGGCACAGGGGGAATCACAAGAGGCCCAGTACTTC.

In this sample, this clonotype turned up many times. V gene TRBV4-2 combines with J gene TRBJ1-6, with 7 bases identical to TRBD1. Germline V gene data show CDR1 as LGHNA and CDR2 as YNFKEQ. CDR3 length: 20 amino acids. V lost 0 bases, J lost 5 bases, and 16 bases stayed unmatched. CDR3 bases: TGTGCCAGCAGCCAAGATCGGAGTACCGGACAGGCGGCACATAATTCACCCCTCCACTTT. Translated: CASSQDRSTGQAAHNSPLHF.

V is TRBV20-1 and J is TRBJ2-1, with 7 positions matching TRBD1. The V gene end was trimmed by 6 bases and the J gene end by 8 bases; junction bases not matched to a gene: 13. Germline values: CDR1 DFQATT, CDR2 SNEGSKA (reference sequence). CDR3 size: 14 residues. The chain's CDR3 is CSARARGYIYEQFF. The CDR3 DNA reads as TGCAGTGCCCGGGCCAGGGGGTATATCTATGAGCAGTTCTTC.

V usage is TRBV11-2 and J usage is TRBJ1-1; D is perhaps TRBD1 (6 bases). V lost 0 bases and J lost 4, with 9 bases in between. The length of the CDR3 is 14 residues. The germline gives CDR1 SGHAT, CDR2 FQNNGV. As DNA, the CDR3 is TGTGCCAGCAGCTTAGATATCAGGGGCACTGAAGCTTTCTTT. It yields the protein CASSLDIRGTEAFF.

This clonotype was seen at least ten times. The chain employs TRBV6-2 or TRBV6-3 and TRBJ1-2, with D hard to call. Trimming removed 6 bases at V and 4 bases at J, with 18 bases between. The V gene's germline CDR1 is MNHEY and CDR2 SVGEGT. The CDR3 has 15 residues. Here the CDR3 reads CASSYPDAGSYGYTF. CDR3 bases: TGTGCCAGCAGCTACCCTGACGCGGGGAGCTATGGCTACACCTTC.

This chain joins TRBV10-3 and TRBJ2-5; either TRBD1 or TRBD2 may supply D (5 bases each). The J call is doubtful: the DNA matches TRBJ2-7 better. CDR1 is ENHRY and CDR2 is SYGVKD in the germline V gene. The CDR3 is 12 amino acids. The CDR3 reads CAMGDPINEQYF. As DNA, the CDR3 is TGTGCCATGGGGGACCCGATAAACGAGCAGTACTTC.

Only a few counts were recorded for this clonotype. The chain couples TRBV20-1 to TRBJ1-2, with 9 bases that match TRBD1. This CDR3 has 15 amino acids. Germline V CDR1 and CDR2: DFQATT, SNEGSKA (reference sequence). V trimming: 5 bases; J trimming: 6 bases; junction bases outside the gene matches: 13. The CDR3 sequence is CSASRRGQGINGYTF. CDR3 in DNA: TGCAGTGCTTCAAGACGGGGACAGGGAATTAATGGCTACACCTTC.

V gene TRBV3-1 combines with J gene TRBJ1-1; TRBD1 is a possible D gene (5 bases). Trimming took 1 base from V and 10 from J, leaving 19 bases between them. This CDR3 is built from 15 residues. Germline lookup yields CDR1 LGHDT and CDR2 YNNKEL (reference sequence). The CDR3 nucleotides are TGTGCCAGCAGCCAAGTCCTAACTGGGGGTATAGCAGCTTTCTTT. As protein: CASSQVLTGGIAAFF.

This clonotype was counted at least ten times. The chain uses TRBV29-1 and TRBJ2-1, with D perhaps matching TRBD2 (7 bases). In germline, CDR1 is SQVTM, CDR2 ANQGSEA. This CDR3 is 16 amino acids long. V was pared by 0 bases and J by 5 bases, with 17 bases between. The CDR3 region has the DNA TGCAGCGTTGAAGAATCGGGTCGGGGGGCGAACAATGAGCAGTTCTTC. Protein: CSVEESGRGANNEQFF.

Regarding this clonotype: This sequence may be a read error, since a much larger clone differs from it by one base. The chain has TRBV7-2 and TRBJ1-5, with D hard to call. CDR1 and CDR2 (germline): SGHTA, FQGNSA. The CDR3 covers 15 residues. V was pared by 2 bases and J by 0 bases, with 8 bases between. The CDR3: CASSLLISSNQPQHF. The CDR3 region has the DNA TGTGCCAGCAGCTTACTCATCTCTAGCAATCAGCCCCAGCATTTT.